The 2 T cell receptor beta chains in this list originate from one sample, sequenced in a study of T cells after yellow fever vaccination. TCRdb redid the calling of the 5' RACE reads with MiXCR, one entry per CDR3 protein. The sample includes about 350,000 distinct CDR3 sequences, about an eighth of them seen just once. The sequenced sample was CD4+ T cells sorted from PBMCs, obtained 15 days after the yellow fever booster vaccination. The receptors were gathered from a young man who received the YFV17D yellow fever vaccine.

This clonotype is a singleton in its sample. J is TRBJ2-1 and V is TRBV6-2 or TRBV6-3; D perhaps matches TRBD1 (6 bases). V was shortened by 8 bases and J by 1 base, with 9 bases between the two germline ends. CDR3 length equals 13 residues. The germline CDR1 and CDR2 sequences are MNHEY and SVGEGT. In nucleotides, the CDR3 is TGTGCCAGCGGGGGCCGATCCTACAATGAGCAGTTCTTC. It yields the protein CASGGRSYNEQFF.

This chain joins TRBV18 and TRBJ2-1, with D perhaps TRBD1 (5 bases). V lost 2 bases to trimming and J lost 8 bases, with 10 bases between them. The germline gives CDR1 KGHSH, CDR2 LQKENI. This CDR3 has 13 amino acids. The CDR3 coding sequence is TGTGCCAGCTCACCAGCCAGGGTGGATGAGCAGTTCTTC. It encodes CASSPARVDEQFF.